The T cell receptor beta chain under discussion was sequenced for a study of neurological immune-mediated disorders. General study results and limits: Phylogenetic grouping put 18 of 34 multiple sclerosis patients' repertoires into one related-CDR3 cluster, a possible signature.

The table lists this clonotype with many counts. Its specificity is not known. The time point is: longitudinal time-point 3. Libraries used 2 million unsorted PBMCs kept frozen in RNAlater. By 5'RACE with 10-nucleotide random UMIs, the cDNA was made. TCRdb ran MiXCR on the 5' RACE reads and lists one entry per CDR3 protein. The repertoire has approximately 85,000 distinct CDR3 sequences, around 4.7% of them found once; the top ten carry around 5.8%. From germline, CDR1 is SEHNR and CDR2 FQNEAQ (reference sequence). The V segment lost 6 bases and the J segment 7 bases; nucleotides outside the gene matches: 5. This CDR3 contains 13 residues.

This sequence joins TRBV7-9 and TRBJ2-7, with 11 bases fitting TRBD2. The sequenced sample was PBMCs. This clonotype was obtained from a woman aged 55-70 years with multiple sclerosis. The chain's CDR3 is CASRPTSGAEQYF. As DNA, the CDR3 is TGTGCCAGCAGACCGACTAGCGGGGCGGAGCAGTACTTC.